This T cell receptor (beta chain) originates from a study of shared clonotypes between healthy human individuals. Sequenced by immunoSEQ multiplex PCR; TCRdb stores in-frame clones only, minus some. The sample shows roughly 700,000 clones, about 74% of them seen only once. Trimming stripped 2 bases from V and 1 base from J, with 3 bases between. Looked up from germline, CDR1 is MNHEY and CDR2 is SMNVEV (reference sequence). This CDR3 region has 13 residues. Sequenced sample: memory CD4+ T cells sorted from blood. Subset: CD45RA-negative fraction. The receptor was isolated from a woman younger than 45 in good health. V usage is TRBV27 and J usage is TRBJ2-1; no reliable D call. CDR3 protein: CASSLVSYNEQFF. The CDR3 region has the DNA TGTGCCAGCAGTTTAGTTTCCTACAATGAGCAGTTCTTC.